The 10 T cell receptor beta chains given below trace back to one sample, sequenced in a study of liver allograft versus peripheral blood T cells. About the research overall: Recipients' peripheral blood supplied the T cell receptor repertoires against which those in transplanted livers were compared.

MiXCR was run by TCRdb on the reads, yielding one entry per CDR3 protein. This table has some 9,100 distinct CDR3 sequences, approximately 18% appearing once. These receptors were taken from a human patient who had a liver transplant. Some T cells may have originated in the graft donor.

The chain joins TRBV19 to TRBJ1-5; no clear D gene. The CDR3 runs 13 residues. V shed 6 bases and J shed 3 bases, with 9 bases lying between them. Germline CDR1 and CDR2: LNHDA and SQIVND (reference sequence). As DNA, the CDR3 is TGTGCCAGTAGCGTCAGGCCCAATCAGCCCCAGCATTTT. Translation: CASSVRPNQPQHF.

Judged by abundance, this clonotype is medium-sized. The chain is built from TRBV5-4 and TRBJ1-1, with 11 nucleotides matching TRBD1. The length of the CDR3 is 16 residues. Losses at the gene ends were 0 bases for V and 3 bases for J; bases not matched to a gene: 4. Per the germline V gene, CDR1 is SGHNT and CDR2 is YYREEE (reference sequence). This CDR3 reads CASSLGGGQGDTEAFF. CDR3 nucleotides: TGTGCCAGCAGCTTGGGCGGGGGACAGGGGGACACTGAAGCTTTCTTT.

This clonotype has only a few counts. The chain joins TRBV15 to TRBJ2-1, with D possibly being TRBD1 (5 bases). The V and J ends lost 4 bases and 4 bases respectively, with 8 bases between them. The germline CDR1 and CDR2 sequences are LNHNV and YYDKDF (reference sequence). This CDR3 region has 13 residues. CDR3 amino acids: CATSTGNYNEQFF. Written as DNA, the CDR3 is TGTGCCACCAGCACAGGGAATTACAATGAGCAGTTCTTC. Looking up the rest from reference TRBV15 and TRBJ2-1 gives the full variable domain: DAMVIQNPRYQVTQFGKPVTLSCSQTLNHNVMYWYQQKSSQAPKLLFHYYDKDFNNEADTPDNFQSRRPNTSFCFLDIRSPGLGDTAMYLCATSTGNYNEQFFGPGTRLTVL.

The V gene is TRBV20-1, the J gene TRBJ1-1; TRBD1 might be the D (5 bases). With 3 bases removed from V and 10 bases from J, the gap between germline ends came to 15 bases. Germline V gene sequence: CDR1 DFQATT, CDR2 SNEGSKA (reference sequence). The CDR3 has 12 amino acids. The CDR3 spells CSASPLGGVAFF. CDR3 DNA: TGCAGTGCTAGCCCCCTGGGGGGGGTAGCTTTCTTT.

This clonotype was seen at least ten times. CDR3 nucleotides: TGTGCCAGCAGTTACTCGAGGAGGGGAGGCAATCAGCCCCAGCATTTT. As protein: CASSYSRRGGNQPQHF. This chain connects TRBV6-2 or TRBV6-3 to TRBJ1-5; perhaps TRBD1 as D (5 bases). The CDR3 consists of 16 residues. CDR1 and CDR2 from the germline V gene are MNHEY and SVGEGT. Trimming pared 0 bases from V and 2 bases from J, leaving 11 bases between.

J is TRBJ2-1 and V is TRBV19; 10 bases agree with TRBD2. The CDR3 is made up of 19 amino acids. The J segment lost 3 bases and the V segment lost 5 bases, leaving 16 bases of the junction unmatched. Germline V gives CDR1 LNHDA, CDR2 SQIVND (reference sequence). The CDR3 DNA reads TGTGCCAGTAGTGCTTTCATTGGACTAGCGGTGACGCGCTACAATGAGCAGTTCTTC. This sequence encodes CASSAFIGLAVTRYNEQFF.

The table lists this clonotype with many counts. CDR3 amino acids: CATSARQGVPEQYF. In DNA, the CDR3 is TGTGCCACCAGCGCACGACAGGGGGTGCCCGAGCAGTACTTC. The J gene is TRBJ2-7, the V gene TRBV15; the match to TRBD1 covers 9 bases. Trimming took 5 bases from V and 6 from J; bases not matched to a gene: 8. CDR1 is LNHNV and CDR2 is YYDKDF in the germline V gene (reference sequence). This CDR3 is built from 14 residues. The complete variable domain, with remaining parts taken from reference TRBV15 and TRBJ2-7, reads DAMVIQNPRYQVTQFGKPVTLSCSQTLNHNVMYWYQQKSSQAPKLLFHYYDKDFNNEADTPDNFQSRRPNTSFCFLDIRSPGLGDTAMYLCATSARQGVPEQYFGPGTRLTVT.

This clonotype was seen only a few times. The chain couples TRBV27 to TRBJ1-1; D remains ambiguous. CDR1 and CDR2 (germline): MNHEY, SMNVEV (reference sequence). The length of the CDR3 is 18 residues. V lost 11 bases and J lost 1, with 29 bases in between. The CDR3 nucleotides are TGTGCCCCCCAACACTCTCACGGTACTAGGCCCGAGAACACTGAAGCTTTCTTT. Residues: CAPQHSHGTRPENTEAFF.

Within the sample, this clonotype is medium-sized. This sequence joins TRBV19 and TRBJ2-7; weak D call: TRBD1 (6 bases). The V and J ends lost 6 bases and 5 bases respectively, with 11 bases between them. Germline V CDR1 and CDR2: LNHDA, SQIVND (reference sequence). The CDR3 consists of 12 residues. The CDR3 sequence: CASSNRANEQYF. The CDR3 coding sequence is TGTGCCAGTAGCAACAGGGCTAACGAGCAGTACTTC. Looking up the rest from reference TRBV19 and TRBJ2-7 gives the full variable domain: DGGITQSPKYLFRKEGQNVTLSCEQNLNHDAMYWYRQDPGQGLRLIYYSQIVNDFQKGDIAEGYSVSREKKESFPLTVTSAQKNPTAFYLCASSNRANEQYFGPGTRLTVT.

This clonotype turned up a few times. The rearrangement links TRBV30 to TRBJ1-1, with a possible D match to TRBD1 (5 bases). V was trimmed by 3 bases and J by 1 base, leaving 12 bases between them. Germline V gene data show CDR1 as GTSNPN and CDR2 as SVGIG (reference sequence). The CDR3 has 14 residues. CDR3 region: CAWSRLQGNTEAFF. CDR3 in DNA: TGTGCCTGGAGCCGACTTCAGGGGAACACTGAAGCTTTCTTT.